The clone carrying this TCR beta chain occurred once. This CDR3 contains 17 residues. Trimming cost V 0 bases and J 4 bases; bases outside gene matches: 11. Germline assignment: CDR1 LNHDA and CDR2 SQIVND (reference sequence). The sample belongs to a study of blood T cell repertoires in COVID-19. Study at large: COVID-19 samples collected from the United States, Italy and Spain covered acute and convalescent phases. PBMCs, B-cell-depleted T cells, or T cells were the source of the cDNA or gDNA that made up the material.

In the study's own analysis: Counts of nucleated cells, estimated from reference gene primer amplification, were obtained. Profiling relied on immunoSEQ multiplex PCR, and the TCRdb table lists in-frame clones only, not all of them. V and J calls and clone size are those listed in that table; D and trimming were worked out from the DNA. The profile shows about 42,000 clones, more than 70% of them singletons. The chain carries TRBV19 and TRBJ1-2; 7 nucleotides align to TRBD1. Sequenced material: peripheral blood. This receptor was identified in a human donor in a cohort sampled during active COVID-19. CDR3 sequence: CASSIEWGQMSTYGYTF. The CDR3 DNA is TGTGCCAGTAGTATAGAGTGGGGACAGATGTCTACCTATGGCTACACCTTC. The complete variable domain, with remaining parts taken from reference TRBV19 and TRBJ1-2, reads DGGITQSPKYLFRKEGQNVTLSCEQNLNHDAMYWYRQDPGQGLRLIYYSQIVNDFQKGDIAEGYSVSREKKESFPLTVTSAQKNPTAFYLCASSIEWGQMSTYGYTFGSGTRLTVV.